The entry below describes one TCR beta chain. Its specificity is unknown. These data are taken from a study of T cell responses to AZD1222 COVID-19 vaccine. Background on the study: Pooling was applied to second doses at about 4 or about 12 weeks.

Produced via immunoSEQ multiplex PCR; TCRdb's table is partial and in-frame only. Seen here are 120,000 or so clones, about 89% observed once, and the top ten hold roughly 1.5%. Notes on the study in general: Of the AZD1222 recipients, only five to seven were seropositive at baseline. CD4 TCRs linked to vaccination spanned spike, dominating at 160-218 and 743-854.

The TCR was taken from an adult in good health. Sequencing used peripheral blood, obtained on day 0 of AZD1222 vaccination.

The CDR3 is CASRQGEGNTGELFF. In nucleotides, the CDR3 is TGTGCCAGTAGGCAAGGGGAGGGGAACACCGGGGAGCTGTTTTTT. V and J are TRBV19 and TRBJ2-2; TRBD2 matches at 7 bases. This CDR3 is 15 amino acids long. Germline loops: CDR1 LNHDA, CDR2 SQIVND (reference sequence). Trimming at V came to 6 bases and at J to 1 base, leaving 5 bases not matched to a gene.